This TCR beta chain was sequenced during a study of PD-L1 blockade in urothelial cancer. This clone was detected once. The CDR3 runs to 15 residues. V lost 4 bases and J lost 8; bases outside the gene matches: 9. Germline V gene lookup returns CDR1 MDHEN and CDR2 SYDVKM. Documented time point: peripheral blood 6 weeks after treatment start. This table comes from immunoSEQ multiplex PCR, and its TCRdb copy is limited to in-frame clones, with some not included. The table lists nearly 50,000 clones, roughly 80% of them singletons. The TCR was taken from a man between 65 and 85 years old with urothelial cancer. This sequence joins TRBV28 and TRBJ1-3; TRBD1 matches at 9 bases. The sample in question was PBMCs, obtained around atezolizumab (anti-PD-L1) treatment. In DNA, the CDR3 is TGTGCCAGCAGTTCTACCCGGGACAGGGTTTACACCATATATTTT. Residues: CASSSTRDRVYTIYF.